Listed here are 26 T cell receptor beta chains from one sample, sequenced in a study of T cell changes during pregnancy in multiple sclerosis. This table comes from immunoSEQ multiplex PCR, and its TCRdb copy is limited to in-frame clones, with some not included. The sample contains some 46,000 clones, roughly 92% of which appear only once. This material consisted of CD4+ T cells from peripheral blood mononuclear cells, taken after pregnancy. Receptors were obtained from a female donor with multiple sclerosis, enrolled in a pregnancy study.

V is TRBV28 and J is TRBJ1-3; 8 bases agree with TRBD1. The germline V gene has CDR1 MDHEN and CDR2 SYDVKM. With 8 bases clipped from V and 5 bases from J, the junction kept 8 bases outside the gene matches. The CDR3 has 14 amino acids. The CDR3 protein is CASRGQGRRNTIYF. Here the CDR3 DNA reads TGTGCCAGCCGTGGACAGGGTAGGCGAAACACCATATATTTT.

The chain joins TRBV28 to TRBJ2-1; D is unresolved. Per the germline V gene, CDR1 is MDHEN and CDR2 is SYDVKM. The CDR3 has 15 residues. With 6 bases removed from V and 4 bases from J, the gap between germline ends came to 16 bases. The CDR3 loop reads CASRGRPGKYNEQFF. Written as DNA, the CDR3 is TGTGCCAGCAGGGGTAGGCCAGGCAAATACAATGAGCAGTTCTTC. The full variable domain, with the rest looked up from reference TRBV28 and TRBJ2-1, is DVKVTQSSRYLVKRTGEKVFLECVQDMDHENMFWYRQDPGLGLRLIYFSYDVKMKEKGDIPEGYSVSREKKERFSLILESASTNQTSMYLCASRGRPGKYNEQFFGPGTRLTVL.

The CDR3 reads CASSIRAGAYEQYF. In nucleotides, the CDR3 is TGTGCCAGTAGTATAAGGGCAGGGGCCTACGAGCAGTACTTC. The rearrangement links TRBV19 to TRBJ2-7; D possibly corresponds to TRBD1 (6 bases). The V end was cut by 2 bases, the J end by 2 bases, with 10 bases between. This CDR3 contains 14 residues. The germline V gene encodes CDR1 LNHDA and CDR2 SQIVND (reference sequence).

This chain links TRBV6-1 with TRBJ2-2; 7 bases line up with TRBD1. Trimming took 2 bases from V and 6 from J; bases not matched to a gene: 0. This CDR3 region has 13 residues. Germline V lookup: CDR1 MNHNS, CDR2 SASEGT. This CDR3 is CASSEQGAGELFF. The CDR3 DNA is TGTGCCAGCAGTGAACAGGGGGCCGGGGAGCTGTTTTTT.

This chain joins TRBV19 and TRBJ2-2, with TRBD2 matching over 10 bases. The CDR3 is made up of 16 amino acids. The trim removed 4 bases at V and 6 bases at J, leaving 8 bases unmatched. Germline values: CDR1 LNHDA, CDR2 SQIVND (reference sequence). The CDR3 loop reads CASSKTSGVFPGELFF. CDR3 in DNA: TGTGCCAGTAGTAAAACTAGCGGGGTCTTTCCCGGGGAGCTGTTTTTT.

In its sample, this clone was seen once. The chain employs TRBV4-1 and TRBJ2-2, with D possibly matching TRBD1 (6 bases). CDR3 length equals 15 residues. V dropped 3 bases and J dropped 5 bases, with 13 bases sitting between them. Germline CDR1 is MGHRA and CDR2 is YSYEKL. The CDR3 protein is CASSHPHRVTGELFF. The CDR3 nucleotides read TGCGCCAGCAGCCACCCCCACAGGGTTACCGGGGAGCTGTTTTTT.

The chain uses TRBV18 and TRBJ1-2; D perhaps matches TRBD1 (6 bases). The CDR3 runs to 16 residues. Germline CDR1 KGHSH, CDR2 LQKENI. Trimming stripped 1 base from V and 2 bases from J, with 14 bases between. The CDR3 nucleotides are TGTGCCAGCTCACCACGCAGGACAGAAACCAACTATGGCTACACCTTC. Its protein product is CASSPRRTETNYGYTF.

V gene TRBV6-5 combines with J gene TRBJ2-1, with TRBD1 matching 9 bases. CDR1 and CDR2 from the germline V gene are MNHEY and SVGAGI. The CDR3 length is 14 residues. V dropped 5 bases and J dropped 7; count of bases not matched to a gene: 6. The DNA of the CDR3 is TGTGCCAGCAGTCCGGACAGGGGCCCAAATGAGCAGTTCTTC. Protein product: CASSPDRGPNEQFF.

V and J are TRBV7-8 and TRBJ1-5; D may be TRBD1 (6 bases). The CDR3 extends over 15 amino acids. With 5 bases removed from V and 6 bases from J, the gap between germline ends came to 17 bases. From germline, CDR1 is SGHVS and CDR2 FQNEAQ. DNA for the CDR3: TGTGCCAGCAGCCCAGAACACAGGGCGGGTCAGCCCCAGCATTTT. This codes for CASSPEHRAGQPQHF.

The chain employs TRBV6-1 and TRBJ2-7; maybe TRBD2 (6 bases). Germline assignment: CDR1 MNHNS and CDR2 SASEGT. There are 12 residues in the CDR3. V was pared by 3 bases and J by 9 bases, with 12 bases between. The CDR3 DNA is TGTGCCAGCAGTGATTGGGGGGACTTGCAGTACTTC. This codes for CASSDWGDLQYF.

The chain is built from TRBV7-9 and TRBJ1-2; 9 nucleotides line up with TRBD1. Germline CDR1 is SEHNR and CDR2 is FQNEAQ (reference sequence). The CDR3 totals 14 residues. The V gene end was trimmed by 2 bases and the J gene end by 10 bases; junction bases not matched to a gene: 8. The CDR3 DNA sequence: TGTGCCAGCAGCTTATGGGACAGGGCCTCTGACTACACCTTC. Its protein product is CASSLWDRASDYTF.

This clone was seen a single time. This chain uses TRBV5-6 with TRBJ2-1; the D is unclear. Germline V gene lookup returns CDR1 SGHDT and CDR2 YYEEEE. V lost 4 bases to trimming and J lost 0 bases, with 17 bases between them. The CDR3 is made up of 17 amino acids. DNA for the CDR3: TGTGCCAGCAGCCCAAAAGCCTTCCACCCCTCCTACAATGAGCAGTTCTTC. It translates to CASSPKAFHPSYNEQFF.

V usage is TRBV11-2 and J usage is TRBJ2-2; D gene uncertain. The CDR3 is made up of 14 amino acids. Trimming took off 1 base at V and 3 bases at J, with 6 bases between the two ends. The germline gives CDR1 SGHAT, CDR2 FQNNGV. CDR3 residues: CASSLVPYTGELFF. CDR3 nucleotide sequence: TGTGCCAGCAGCTTAGTTCCGTACACCGGGGAGCTGTTTTTT. Full variable domain (rest looked up from reference TRBV11-2 and TRBJ2-2): EAGVAQSPRYKIIEKRQSVAFWCNPISGHATLYWYQQILGQGPKLLIQFQNNGVVDDSQLPKDRFSAERLKGVDSTLKIQPAKLEDSAVYLCASSLVPYTGELFFGEGSRLTVL.

V is TRBV7-9 and J is TRBJ1-1; D is undetermined. The CDR3 runs to 13 residues. Germline assignment: CDR1 SEHNR and CDR2 FQNEAQ (reference sequence). Trimming removed 4 bases from V and 1 base from J, with 7 bases in between. In DNA, the CDR3 is TGTGCCAGCAGCTGGGCAGGGAACACTGAAGCTTTCTTT. Translated, it gives CASSWAGNTEAFF.

This chain links TRBV5-1 with TRBJ1-1; D is possibly TRBD1 (6 bases). The CDR3 covers 15 residues. The V end lost 0 bases, the J end lost 1 base, and 10 bases lay between the germline ends. Germline values: CDR1 SGHRS, CDR2 YFSETQ. The CDR3 bases are TGCGCCAGCAGCTTGGCCGGGGGGCGGAACACTGAAGCTTTCTTT. Translated: CASSLAGGRNTEAFF.

The V gene is TRBV4-3, the J gene TRBJ1-1; D is ambiguous. This CDR3 contains 17 residues. Trimming pared 2 bases from V and 3 bases from J, leaving 19 bases between. Germline V gene data show CDR1 as LGHNA and CDR2 as YSLEER. The DNA of the CDR3 is TGCGCCAGCAGCCAAAGCCCGATCGGGTGGCCGGACACTGAAGCTTTCTTT. This encodes CASSQSPIGWPDTEAFF.

This chain uses TRBV7-2 with TRBJ1-5; D remains ambiguous. CDR3 length: 16 amino acids. Trimming took 2 bases from V and 0 from J, leaving 11 bases between them. Germline-derived CDR1 and CDR2 are SGHTA and FQGNSA. CDR3 protein: CASSLKADYSNQPQHF. CDR3 nucleotide sequence: TGTGCCAGCAGCTTAAAGGCAGACTATAGCAATCAGCCCCAGCATTTT.

This clone was seen once. The chain links TRBV6-5 to TRBJ2-6; maybe TRBD2 (5 bases). The CDR3 has 16 residues. Trimming took 0 bases from V and 3 from J, leaving 9 bases between them. The V gene's germline CDR1 is MNHEY and CDR2 SVGAGI. The CDR3 here is CASSYSNRGGANVLTF. Written as DNA, the CDR3 is TGTGCCAGCAGTTACTCGAACCGGGGTGGGGCCAACGTCCTGACTTTC.

The gene calls are TRBV7-5 and TRBJ2-3; TRBD2, the D gene given by the table, was not confirmed from the DNA. TRBV7-5 is flagged as a pseudogene. This CDR3 is 15 amino acids long. The CDR3 coding sequence is TGTGTCAGAAGCTTTGGGAGCGTGAGCACAGATACGCAGTATTTT. It codes for CVRSFGSVSTDTQYF.

The chain combines TRBV18 with TRBJ1-1, with D unresolved. In germline, CDR1 is KGHSH, CDR2 LQKENI. The CDR3 is 17 residues long. The V end lost 2 bases, the J end lost 1 base, and 17 bases lay between the germline ends. The CDR3 DNA reads TGTGCCAGCTCACCAGGTCTACAGCCCTCCCGGAACACTGAAGCTTTCTTT. Protein product: CASSPGLQPSRNTEAFF.

This rearrangement joins TRBV5-1 to TRBJ1-2; the D gene is possibly TRBD1 (5 bases). V was shortened by 0 bases and J by 2 bases, with 8 bases between the two germline ends. The CDR3 loop spans 14 amino acids. In germline, CDR1 is SGHRS, CDR2 YFSETQ. The CDR3 protein is CASSLEAGNYGYTF. As DNA, the CDR3 is TGCGCCAGCAGCTTGGAGGCAGGGAACTATGGCTACACCTTC.

The chain recombines TRBV7-2 with TRBJ1-1, with 8 bases that match TRBD1. V trimming: 4 bases; J trimming: 10 bases; junction bases outside the gene matches: 5. Germline CDR1 is SGHTA and CDR2 is FQGNSA. This CDR3 comprises 12 residues. The CDR3, as DNA: TGTGCCAGCAGCTCCACCGACAGGGGAGCTTTCTTT. Translation gives CASSSTDRGAFF.

This chain connects TRBV5-1 to TRBJ1-1; no clear D. There are 18 residues in the CDR3. Germline assignment: CDR1 SGHRS and CDR2 YFSETQ. The germline V and J ends were trimmed by 4 bases and 0 bases, with 22 bases remaining between them. The CDR3 loop reads CASSAHGSTVLVNTEAFF. In DNA form, the CDR3 reads TGCGCCAGCAGCGCACACGGGTCTACGGTCCTAGTGAACACTGAAGCTTTCTTT.

This chain links TRBV30 with TRBJ2-2, with TRBD2 matching 7 bases. CDR3 length: 16 residues. Germline loops: CDR1 GTSNPN, CDR2 SVGIG (reference sequence). V lost 0 bases to trimming and J lost 3 bases; unmatched junction nucleotides: 7. This CDR3 reads CAWSVGRGGYTGELFF. CDR3 DNA: TGTGCCTGGAGTGTTGGAAGGGGAGGGTACACCGGGGAGCTGTTTTTT.

CDR3 region: CAISGTSVSYEQYF. In DNA, the CDR3 is TGTGCCATATCGGGGACTAGCGTATCCTACGAGCAGTACTTC. The J gene is TRBJ2-7, the V gene TRBV10-3; TRBD2 agrees at 10 bases. The V and J ends lost 9 bases and 1 base, in that order; junction bases with no gene match: 6. This CDR3 is 14 amino acids long. CDR1 is ENHRY and CDR2 is SYGVKD in the germline V gene.

This chain connects TRBV28 to TRBJ1-2; D unresolved. Germline CDR1 is MDHEN and CDR2 is SYDVKM. This CDR3 has 13 residues. Trimming removed 3 bases from V and 6 bases from J, with 11 bases in between. The CDR3 DNA follows: TGTGCCAGCAGTTTCACCCAGAAAGATGGCTACACCTTC. As protein: CASSFTQKDGYTF.